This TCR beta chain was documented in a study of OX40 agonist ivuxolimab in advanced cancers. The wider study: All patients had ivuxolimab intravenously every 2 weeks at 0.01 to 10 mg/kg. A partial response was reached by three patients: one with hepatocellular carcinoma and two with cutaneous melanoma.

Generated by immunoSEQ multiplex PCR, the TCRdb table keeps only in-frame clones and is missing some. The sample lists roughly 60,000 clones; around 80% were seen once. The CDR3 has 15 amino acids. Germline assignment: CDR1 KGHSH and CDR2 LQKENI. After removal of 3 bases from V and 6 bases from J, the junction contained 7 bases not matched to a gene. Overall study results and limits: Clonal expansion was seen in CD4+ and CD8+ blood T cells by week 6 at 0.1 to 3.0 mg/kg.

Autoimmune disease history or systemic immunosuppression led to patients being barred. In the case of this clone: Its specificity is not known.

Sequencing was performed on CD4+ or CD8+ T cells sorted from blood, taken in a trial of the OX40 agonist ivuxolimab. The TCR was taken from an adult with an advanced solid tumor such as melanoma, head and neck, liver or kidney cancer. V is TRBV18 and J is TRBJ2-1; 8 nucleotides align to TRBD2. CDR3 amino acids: CASSPPRGGGNEQFF. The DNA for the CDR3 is TGTGCCAGCTCACCTCCCCGGGGGGGTGGCAATGAGCAGTTCTTC.